This T cell receptor (beta chain) emerged from a study of siplizumab effects on memory and regulatory T cells (dated by TCRdb to the late 2010s). About the study as a whole: Across 7 or 8 responder-stimulator pairs, paired mixed lymphocyte reactions were conducted with siplizumab at roughly 0.95 ug/mL and without drug. The study looked at the effect of siplizumab, an anti-CD2 antibody, on alloreactive T-cell subsets in allogeneic mixed lymphocyte reactions made from human PBMCs. Overall results and qualifications from the work: No functional confirmation was obtained for the suppressive function of proliferating Tregs from siplizumab cultures. Siplizumab significantly lowered the cumulative frequency of alloreactive sequences that could be traced to unstimulated CD4+ memory T cells. Of the alloreactive CD4+ clones that could be mapped, the Treg-derived share averaged roughly 69% with siplizumab compared with approximately 30% in control reactions. Because sequences at frequencies below about 10^-5 were poorly captured, only a minor fraction of alloreactive clones could be mapped back to unstimulated subsets. For roughly 80-96% of proliferating CD4+ or CD8+ clones, no naive or memory phenotype could be assigned. Compared with memory T cells, unstimulated naive T cells appeared more diverse, and naive cells seemed to make a substantial contribution to the alloresponse.

The library was produced with the immunoSEQ multiplex PCR assay. The deep sequencing platform assayed some 90,000 TCR templates per sample. Genomic DNA extracted from sorted T cells was the material used for TCRbeta CDR3 sequencing. As for the authors' bioinformatics: The R programming language was used for the clonal analysis of the TCRbeta CDR3 data. Comparing unstimulated samples against CFSE-low samples taken after the reaction was how alloreactive CD4+ and CD8+ clones were defined. Alloreactive CD4+ clones were assigned to regulatory or non-regulatory origin by matching sequences to sorted unstimulated Treg and non-Treg repertoires. In TCRdb, the immuneACCESS table is reduced to in-frame sequences with V and J assigned. These tables do not hold every clone; where another copy was compared, an unresolved V gene accounts for under half, and the others remain unexplained. That table furnishes V, J and clone size, whereas the DNA furnished D and trimming. Present in this sample are approximately 9,600 clones, around 42% of which were seen just once. The ten biggest clones cover approximately 23% of the sample.

Cells in the mixed lymphocyte reaction were cultured together at 37 degrees C for five to seven days. After responder PBMCs were labelled with CFSE and stimulator PBMCs with Violet Dye, the two populations were combined at a 1:1 ratio. Sorted unstimulated T cells and proliferating T cells recovered from mixed lymphocyte reactions were subjected to TCRbeta CDR3 sequencing. Fresh whole blood from some eleven HLA-typed healthy donors was used to isolate PBMCs. After the mixed lymphocyte reaction, proliferating CFSE-low responder T cells were FACS-sorted for TCR sequencing. A few counts support this clone. Its specific antigen is unknown. Qualities for individual bases were not recorded, and no much larger clone is one base off. From the cysteine up to the phenylalanine, the CDR3 has a length of 16 residues. Only CDR3 DNA is held: 48 bases, read in frame from base 1. Based on the germline V gene, the CDR1 and CDR2 sequences are KGHSH and LQKENI. Trimming at the junction amounts to 2 bases on V and 1 base on J, and the germline ends lie 15 bases apart.

The TCR comes from a human donor in good health; the cells came from an allogeneic mixed lymphocyte reaction. The sequence is built from TRBV18 and TRBJ2-7; matching of 6 bases hints at TRBD1 as the D gene. Sequencing was carried out using CFSE-low (dividing) CD4+ T cells sorted from an allogeneic mixed lymphocyte reaction. The CDR3 is CASSPATGLTSYEQYF. The nucleotide sequence is given as TGTGCCAGCTCACCAGCCACAGGGTTAACGTCCTACGAGCAGTACTTC.